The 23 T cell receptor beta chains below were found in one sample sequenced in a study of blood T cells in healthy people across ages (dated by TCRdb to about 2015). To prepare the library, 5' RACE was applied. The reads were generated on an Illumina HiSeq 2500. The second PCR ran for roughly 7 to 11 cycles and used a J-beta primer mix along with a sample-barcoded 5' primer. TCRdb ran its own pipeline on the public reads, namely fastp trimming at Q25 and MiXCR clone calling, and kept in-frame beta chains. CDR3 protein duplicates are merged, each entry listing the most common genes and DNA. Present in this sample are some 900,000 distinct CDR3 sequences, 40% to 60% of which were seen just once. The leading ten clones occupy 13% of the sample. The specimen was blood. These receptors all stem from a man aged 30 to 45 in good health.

CDR3 DNA sequence: TGTGCCAGCACCGGACAGAACTACGAGCAGTACTTC. Translation: CASTGQNYEQYF. The chain uses TRBV27 and TRBJ2-7; a weak D match, TRBD1 (6 bases). This CDR3 is built from 12 residues. The germline V gene encodes CDR1 MNHEY and CDR2 SMNVEV (reference sequence). Trimming left V 7 bases short and J 3 bases short, with 10 bases between.

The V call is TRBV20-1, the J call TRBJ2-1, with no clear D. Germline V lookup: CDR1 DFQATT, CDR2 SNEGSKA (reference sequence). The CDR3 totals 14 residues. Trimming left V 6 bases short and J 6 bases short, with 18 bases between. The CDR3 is CSAWVASTTNEQFF. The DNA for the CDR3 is TGCAGTGCCTGGGTGGCCAGTACAACCAATGAGCAGTTCTTC.

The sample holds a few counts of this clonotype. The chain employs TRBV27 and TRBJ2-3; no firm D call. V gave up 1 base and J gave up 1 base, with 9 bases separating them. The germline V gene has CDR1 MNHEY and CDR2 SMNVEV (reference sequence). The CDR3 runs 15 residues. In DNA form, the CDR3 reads TGTGCCAGCAGTTTATTTGCTAGTGGCACAGATACGCAGTATTTT. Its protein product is CASSLFASGTDTQYF.

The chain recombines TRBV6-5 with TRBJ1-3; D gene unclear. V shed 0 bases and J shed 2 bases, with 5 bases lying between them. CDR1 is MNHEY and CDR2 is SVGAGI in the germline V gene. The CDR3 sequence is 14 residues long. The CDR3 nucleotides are TGTGCCAGCAGTTACTCGGCCGCTGGAAACACCATATATTTT. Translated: CASSYSAAGNTIYF.

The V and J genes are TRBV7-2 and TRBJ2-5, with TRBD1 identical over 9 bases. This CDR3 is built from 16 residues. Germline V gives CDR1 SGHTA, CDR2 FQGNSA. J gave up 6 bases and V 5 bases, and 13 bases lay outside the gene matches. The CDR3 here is CASSSDTGGVSKTQYF. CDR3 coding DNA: TGTGCCAGCAGCAGTGATACAGGGGGCGTTTCGAAGACCCAGTACTTC. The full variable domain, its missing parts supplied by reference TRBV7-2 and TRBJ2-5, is GAGVSQSPSNKVTEKGKDVELRCDPISGHTALYWYRQSLGQGLEFLIYFQGNSAPDKSGLPSDRFSAERTGGSVSTLTIQRTQQEDSAVYLCASSSDTGGVSKTQYFGPGTRLLVL.

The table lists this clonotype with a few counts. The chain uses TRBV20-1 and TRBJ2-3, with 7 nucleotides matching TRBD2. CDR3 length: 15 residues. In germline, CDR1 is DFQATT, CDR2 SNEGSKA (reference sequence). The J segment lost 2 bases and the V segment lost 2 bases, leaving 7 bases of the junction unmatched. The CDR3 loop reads CSARSSSGITDTQYF. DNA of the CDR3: TGCAGTGCTAGAAGTTCTAGCGGAATCACAGATACGCAGTATTTT.

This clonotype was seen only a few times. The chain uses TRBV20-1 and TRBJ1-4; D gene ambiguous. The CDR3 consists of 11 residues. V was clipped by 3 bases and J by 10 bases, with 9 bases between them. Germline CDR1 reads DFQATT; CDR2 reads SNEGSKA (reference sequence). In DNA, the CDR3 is TGCAGTGCTAGGGAACTCGGAAAACTGTTTTTT. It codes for CSARELGKLFF.

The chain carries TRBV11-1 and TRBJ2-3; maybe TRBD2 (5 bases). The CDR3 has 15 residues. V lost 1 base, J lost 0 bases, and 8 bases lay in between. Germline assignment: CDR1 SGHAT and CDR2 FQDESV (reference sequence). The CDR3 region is CASSLEWTSTDTQYF. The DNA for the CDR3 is TGTGCCAGCAGCTTAGAGTGGACTAGCACAGATACGCAGTATTTT.

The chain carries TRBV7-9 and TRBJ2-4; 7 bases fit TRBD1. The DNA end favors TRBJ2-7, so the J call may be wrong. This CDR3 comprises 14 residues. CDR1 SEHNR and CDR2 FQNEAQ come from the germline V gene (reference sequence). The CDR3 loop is CASSIRDRKLEQYF. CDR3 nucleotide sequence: TGTGCCAGCAGCATCCGGGACAGAAAGCTCGAGCAGTACTTC.

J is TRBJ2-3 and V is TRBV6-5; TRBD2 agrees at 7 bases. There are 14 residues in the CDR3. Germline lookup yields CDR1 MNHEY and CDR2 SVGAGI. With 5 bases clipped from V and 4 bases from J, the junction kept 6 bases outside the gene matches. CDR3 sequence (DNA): TGTGCCAGCAGTCCTGGACTAGAGGCAGATACGCAGTATTTT. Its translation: CASSPGLEADTQYF.

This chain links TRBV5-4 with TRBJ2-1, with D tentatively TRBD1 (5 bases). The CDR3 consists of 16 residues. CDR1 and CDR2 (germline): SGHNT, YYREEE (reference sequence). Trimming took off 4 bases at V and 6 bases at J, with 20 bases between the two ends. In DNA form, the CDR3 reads TGTGCCAGCAGCGCCACCCCGGTACAGGTTTTCAATGAGCAGTTCTTC. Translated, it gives CASSATPVQVFNEQFF.

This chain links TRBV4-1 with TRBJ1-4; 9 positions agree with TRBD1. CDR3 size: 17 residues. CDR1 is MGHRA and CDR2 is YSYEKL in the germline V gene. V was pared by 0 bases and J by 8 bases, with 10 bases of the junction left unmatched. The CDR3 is CASSQDPRDRALEKLFF. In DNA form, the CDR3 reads TGCGCCAGCAGCCAAGACCCCCGGGACAGGGCGTTAGAAAAACTGTTTTTT.

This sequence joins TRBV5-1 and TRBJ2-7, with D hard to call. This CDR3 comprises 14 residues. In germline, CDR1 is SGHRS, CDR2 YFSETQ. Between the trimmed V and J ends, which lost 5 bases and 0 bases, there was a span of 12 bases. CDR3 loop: CASRSDGYSYEQYF. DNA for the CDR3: TGCGCCAGCAGGTCCGACGGCTACTCCTACGAGCAGTACTTC.

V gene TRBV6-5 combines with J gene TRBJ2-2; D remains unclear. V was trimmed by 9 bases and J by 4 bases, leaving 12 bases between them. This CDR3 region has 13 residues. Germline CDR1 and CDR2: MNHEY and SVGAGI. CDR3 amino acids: CASRYSATGELFF. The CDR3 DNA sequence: TGTGCCAGTAGATATTCGGCCACCGGGGAGCTGTTTTTT.

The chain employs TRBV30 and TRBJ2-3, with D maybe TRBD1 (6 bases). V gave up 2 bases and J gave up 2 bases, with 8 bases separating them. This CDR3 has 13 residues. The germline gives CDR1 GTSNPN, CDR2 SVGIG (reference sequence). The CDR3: CAWSKGDTDTQYF. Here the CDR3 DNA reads TGTGCCTGGAGTAAGGGGGACACAGATACGCAGTATTTT.

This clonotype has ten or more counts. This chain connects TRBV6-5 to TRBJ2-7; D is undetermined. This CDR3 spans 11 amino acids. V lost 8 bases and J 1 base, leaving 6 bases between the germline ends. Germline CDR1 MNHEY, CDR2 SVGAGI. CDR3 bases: TGTGCCAGCGGGGTTTCCTACGAGCAGTACTTC. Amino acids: CASGVSYEQYF.

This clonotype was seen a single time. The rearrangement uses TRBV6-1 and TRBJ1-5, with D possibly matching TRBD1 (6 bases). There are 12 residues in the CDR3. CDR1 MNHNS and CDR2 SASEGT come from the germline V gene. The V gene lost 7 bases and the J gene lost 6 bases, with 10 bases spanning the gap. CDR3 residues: CASNGQLQPQHF. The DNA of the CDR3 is TGTGCCAGCAATGGACAGCTTCAGCCCCAGCATTTT.

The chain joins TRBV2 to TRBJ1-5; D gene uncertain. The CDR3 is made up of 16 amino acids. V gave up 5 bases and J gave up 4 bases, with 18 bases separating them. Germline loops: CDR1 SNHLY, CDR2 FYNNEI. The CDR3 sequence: CASSMSREKSNQPQHF. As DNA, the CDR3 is TGTGCCAGCAGTATGTCCCGGGAGAAAAGTAATCAGCCCCAGCATTTT.

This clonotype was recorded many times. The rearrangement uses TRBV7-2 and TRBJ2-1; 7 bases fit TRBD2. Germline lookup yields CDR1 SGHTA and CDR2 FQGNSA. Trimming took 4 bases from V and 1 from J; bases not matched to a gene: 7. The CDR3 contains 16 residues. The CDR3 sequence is CASSWHSSGSYNEQFF. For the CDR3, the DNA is TGTGCCAGCAGCTGGCACTCTAGCGGTTCCTACAATGAGCAGTTCTTC. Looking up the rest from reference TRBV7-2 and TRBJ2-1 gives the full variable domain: GAGVSQSPSNKVTEKGKDVELRCDPISGHTALYWYRQSLGQGLEFLIYFQGNSAPDKSGLPSDRFSAERTGGSVSTLTIQRTQQEDSAVYLCASSWHSSGSYNEQFFGPGTRLTVL.

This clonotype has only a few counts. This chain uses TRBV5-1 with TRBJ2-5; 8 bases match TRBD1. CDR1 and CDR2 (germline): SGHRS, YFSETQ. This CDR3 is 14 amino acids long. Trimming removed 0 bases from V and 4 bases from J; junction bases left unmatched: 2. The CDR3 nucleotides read TGCGCCAGCAGCTTGGGCAGGGGGCGAGAGACCCAGTACTTC. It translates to CASSLGRGRETQYF.

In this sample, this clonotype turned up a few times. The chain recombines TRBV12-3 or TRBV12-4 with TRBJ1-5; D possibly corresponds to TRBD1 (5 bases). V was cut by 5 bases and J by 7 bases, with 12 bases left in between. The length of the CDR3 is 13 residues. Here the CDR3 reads CASSADGGQPQHF. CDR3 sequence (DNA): TGTGCCAGCAGTGCCGACGGGGGGCAGCCCCAGCATTTT.

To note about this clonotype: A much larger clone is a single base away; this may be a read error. The CDR3 DNA reads TGTGTCAGCAGCTGGGGGAGGAACACTGAAGCTTTCTTT. It is translated as CVSSWGRNTEAFF. This chain links TRBV12-3 or TRBV12-4 with TRBJ1-1; weak D call: TRBD1 (5 bases). The CDR3 totals 13 residues.

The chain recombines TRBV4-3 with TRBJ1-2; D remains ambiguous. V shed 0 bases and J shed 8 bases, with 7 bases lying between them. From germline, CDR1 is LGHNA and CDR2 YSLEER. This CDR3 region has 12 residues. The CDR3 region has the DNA TGCGCCAGCAGCCAAGACCAAACCGGCTACACCTTC. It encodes CASSQDQTGYTF.